The 25 T cell receptor beta chains given below trace back to one sample, sequenced in a study of high-grade serous ovarian cancer treatment subgroups. The tumor samples were collected prior to definitive surgery or chemotherapy. The table came from immunoSEQ multiplex PCR; TCRdb's copy has only in-frame clones and leaves some out. The table has 10,000 to 12,000 clones, about 71% seen once. The sequenced sample was tumor tissue. The receptor set was obtained from a human donor with high-grade serous ovarian cancer.

The chain carries TRBV7-9 and TRBJ2-3; 11 bases map to TRBD2. This CDR3 region has 14 residues. Per the germline V gene, CDR1 is SEHNR and CDR2 is FQNEAQ (reference sequence). V was clipped by 6 bases and J by 8 bases; unmatched bases: 7. The CDR3: CASSKLAGDGTQYF. For the CDR3, the DNA is TGTGCCAGCAGTAAACTAGCGGGAGACGGTACGCAGTATTTT.

J is TRBJ2-7 and V is TRBV19, with 8 bases identical to TRBD1. There are 15 residues in the CDR3. Germline V lookup: CDR1 LNHDA, CDR2 SQIVND (reference sequence). Germline trimming cut 5 bases from V and 3 bases from J; bases unmatched to any gene: 9. CDR3 sequence (DNA): TGTGCCAGTAGTTTGGCGTCAGGGGGCATCTACGAGCAGTACTTC. It is translated as CASSLASGGIYEQYF.

The chain carries TRBV9 and TRBJ2-1; 10 nucleotides line up with TRBD1. Trimming at V came to 0 bases and at J to 4 bases, leaving 7 bases not matched to a gene. This CDR3 region has 17 residues. From germline, CDR1 is SGDLS and CDR2 YYNGEE. The CDR3 loop reads CASSVGGTGQGYNEQFF. CDR3 in DNA: TGTGCCAGCAGCGTAGGCGGAACGGGACAGGGGTACAATGAGCAGTTCTTC. Complete variable domain (other parts from reference TRBV9 and TRBJ2-1): DSGVTQTPKHLITATGQRVTLRCSPRSGDLSVYWYQQSLDQGLQFLIQYYNGEERAKGNILERFSAQQFPDLHSELNLSSLELGDSALYFCASSVGGTGQGYNEQFFGPGTRLTVL.

The rearrangement links TRBV7-8 to TRBJ1-2, with no clear D. CDR1 is SGHVS and CDR2 is FQNEAQ in the germline V gene. The CDR3 has 14 residues. Trimming cost V 0 bases and J 1 base, with 6 bases left between them. The CDR3 here is CASSLAISNYGYTF. The CDR3 DNA follows: TGTGCCAGCAGCTTAGCTATCAGTAACTATGGCTACACCTTC.

This clone was seen a single time. The genes are TRBV5-1 and TRBJ2-1, with unresolved D. V was pared by 1 base and J by 4 bases, with 9 bases between. Germline CDR1 is SGHRS and CDR2 is YFSETQ. This CDR3 has 14 residues. The CDR3 reads CASSLTAPYNEQFF. The CDR3 DNA is TGCGCCAGCAGCTTGACTGCCCCTTACAATGAGCAGTTCTTC.

The V gene is TRBV7-2, the J gene TRBJ2-5, with TRBD2 identical over 10 bases. The germline CDR1 and CDR2 sequences are SGHTA and FQGNSA. With 1 base clipped from V and 5 bases from J, the junction kept 10 bases outside the gene matches. The CDR3 totals 17 residues. The CDR3, as DNA: TGTGCCAGCAGCTTAGGCGTAGCAGCGGGAGGGCTGGAGACCCAGTACTTC. Translation gives CASSLGVAAGGLETQYF.

The chain links TRBV9 to TRBJ2-2; TRBD1 is a possible D gene (5 bases). Trimming took 2 bases from V and 6 from J, leaving 8 bases between them. Per the germline V gene, CDR1 is SGDLS and CDR2 is YYNGEE. This CDR3 has 13 amino acids. The CDR3 reads CASSVEGAGELFF. The CDR3 bases are TGTGCCAGCAGCGTTGAAGGGGCCGGGGAGCTGTTTTTT. The whole variable domain, filled in from reference TRBV9 and TRBJ2-2, reads DSGVTQTPKHLITATGQRVTLRCSPRSGDLSVYWYQQSLDQGLQFLIQYYNGEERAKGNILERFSAQQFPDLHSELNLSSLELGDSALYFCASSVEGAGELFFGEGSRLTVL.

The chain carries TRBV27 and TRBJ2-6, with D uncertain. The V end lost 0 bases, the J end lost 4 bases, and 7 bases lay between the germline ends. This CDR3 has 15 residues. Per germline, CDR1 MNHEY and CDR2 SMNVEV (reference sequence). DNA of the CDR3: TGTGCCAGCAGTTTATCAGGGAACGGGGCCAACGTCCTGACTTTC. This sequence encodes CASSLSGNGANVLTF.

The chain has TRBV5-4 and TRBJ2-5; a possible D gene is TRBD1 (6 bases). CDR1 is SGHNT, CDR2 YYREEE, per germline (reference sequence). The CDR3 is 13 residues long. V lost 2 bases, J lost 9 bases, and 14 bases lay in between. CDR3 in DNA: TGTGCCAGCAGCTTAACAGAACAGGGCCCCCAGTACTTC. As protein: CASSLTEQGPQYF.

CDR3 nucleotides: TGCGCCAGCAGCCAAGAATACTTAGGCGGGCTCGGTACCGGGGAGCTGTTTTTT. It is translated as CASSQEYLGGLGTGELFF. This sequence joins TRBV4-3 and TRBJ2-2; D is perhaps TRBD2 (5 bases). The germline V gene has CDR1 LGHNA and CDR2 YSLEER. The length of the CDR3 is 18 residues. Trimming removed 0 bases from V and 5 bases from J, with 19 bases in between.

This clone was detected a few times. The gene calls are TRBV18 and TRBJ1-2, with D possibly matching TRBD1 (5 bases). The CDR3 contains 13 residues. Germline values: CDR1 KGHSH, CDR2 LQKENI. Trimming took 0 bases from V and 8 from J, leaving 10 bases between them. CDR3 nucleotide sequence: TGTGCCAGCTCACCACCGGGGGAGGCGGGCTACACCTTC. This sequence encodes CASSPPGEAGYTF.

The rearrangement joins TRBV7-9 to TRBJ1-2; 7 nucleotides line up with TRBD1. The length of the CDR3 is 15 residues. Germline CDR1 SEHNR, CDR2 FQNEAQ (reference sequence). J gave up 2 bases and V 5 bases, and 8 bases lay outside the gene matches. For the CDR3, the DNA is TGTGCCAGCAGCCAGGGGACAGCCGGGAACTATGGCTACACCTTC. Amino acids: CASSQGTAGNYGYTF.

This chain uses TRBV7-2 with TRBJ1-1; TRBD1 matches at 7 bases. Germline trimming cut 5 bases from V and 2 bases from J; bases unmatched to any gene: 5. The germline V gene encodes CDR1 SGHTA and CDR2 FQGNSA. The length of the CDR3 is 14 residues. The CDR3: CASSVGTVNTEAFF. The DNA of the CDR3 is TGTGCCAGCAGCGTCGGGACAGTTAACACTGAAGCTTTCTTT.

This clone is labeled medium-sized. This chain connects TRBV4-3 to TRBJ1-2; the D gene is possibly TRBD1 (5 bases). This CDR3 has 15 amino acids. From germline, CDR1 is LGHNA and CDR2 YSLEER. Trimming shortened V by 4 bases and J by 4 bases, and 16 bases separated the two germline ends. The DNA of the CDR3 is TGCGCCAGCAGCCCTGGAGGGGCCGCTGTCTATGGCTACACCTTC. Its protein product is CASSPGGAAVYGYTF.

Here the CDR3 reads CASSATGDTQYF. The CDR3 DNA is TGTGCCAGCAGCGCGACGGGAGATACGCAGTATTTT. The chain employs TRBV7-6 and TRBJ2-3; D unresolved. Trimming took off 5 bases at V and 5 bases at J, with 8 bases between the two ends. Per the germline V gene, CDR1 is SGHVS and CDR2 is FNYEAQ. This CDR3 is built from 12 residues.

The chain combines TRBV10-3 with TRBJ2-1, with 7 nucleotides matching TRBD2. The CDR3 has 16 residues. Germline CDR1 and CDR2: ENHRY and SYGVKD. J lost 3 bases, V lost 0 bases, and 5 bases had no gene match. The CDR3 protein is CAISESGGGSYNEQFF. CDR3 coding DNA: TGTGCCATCAGTGAGTCGGGAGGCGGGAGCTACAATGAGCAGTTCTTC.

CDR3 sequence: CASSDSTSGGHNEQFF. CDR3 bases: TGTGCCAGCAGTGACTCGACTAGCGGGGGGCACAATGAGCAGTTCTTC. The J gene is TRBJ2-1, the V gene TRBV6-4, with 13 bases identical to TRBD2. The CDR3 length is 16 residues. J was trimmed by 5 bases and V by 0 bases; bases with no gene match: 1. Germline V gene lookup returns CDR1 MRHNA and CDR2 SNTAGT.

The rearrangement uses TRBV6-6 and TRBJ1-2, with 7 bases fitting TRBD1. Trimming at V came to 5 bases and at J to 8 bases, leaving 11 bases not matched to a gene. Germline V gene data show CDR1 as MNHNY and CDR2 as SVGAGI (reference sequence). The CDR3 has 14 amino acids. CDR3 residues: CASSTGTAPWGYTF. For the CDR3, the DNA is TGTGCCAGCAGTACTGGGACAGCGCCTTGGGGCTACACCTTC.

The chain links TRBV11-2 to TRBJ2-1; 10 bases map to TRBD2. The CDR3 sequence is 16 residues long. The trim removed 5 bases at V and 7 bases at J, leaving 11 bases unmatched. Germline-derived CDR1 and CDR2 are SGHAT and FQNNGV. The CDR3 region is CASSARLAGVFNEQFF. In DNA, the CDR3 is TGTGCCAGCAGCGCACGCCTAGCGGGAGTTTTTAATGAGCAGTTCTTC.

V and J are TRBV7-3 and TRBJ1-1; D possibly corresponds to TRBD1 (6 bases). The V and J ends lost 5 bases and 4 bases respectively, with 14 bases between them. In germline, CDR1 is SGHTA, CDR2 FQGTGA. The CDR3 contains 14 residues. The CDR3 bases are TGTGCCAGCAGCCCCTCGGGGGCACCCACTGAAGCTTTCTTT. Protein product: CASSPSGAPTEAFF.

This clone has only one observation. This sequence joins TRBV29-1 and TRBJ1-1, with TRBD1 matching 7 bases. The CDR3 has 16 residues. V gave up 7 bases and J gave up 1 base; unmatched junction bases: 15. CDR1 SQVTM and CDR2 ANQGSEA come from the germline V gene. The CDR3 region is CSAIVQGRGTNTEAFF. The CDR3 DNA sequence: TGCAGCGCCATCGTCCAGGGCAGGGGGACGAACACTGAAGCTTTCTTT.

The gene calls are TRBV7-2 and TRBJ2-3, with TRBD2 identical over 8 bases. Germline CDR1 reads SGHTA; CDR2 reads FQGNSA. The J segment lost 5 bases and the V segment lost 4 bases, leaving 8 bases of the junction unmatched. The CDR3 covers 15 residues. CDR3 sequence (DNA): TGTGCCAGCAGCTCTGGTGGGGCGGGAGGAGATACGCAGTATTTT. It yields the protein CASSSGGAGGDTQYF.

This clone was seen a handful of times. The J gene is TRBJ2-3, the V gene TRBV10-3, with 14 bases that match TRBD2. CDR1 is ENHRY, CDR2 SYGVKD, per germline. J lost 5 bases, V lost 11 bases, and 3 bases had no gene match. The CDR3 sequence is 13 residues long. The CDR3 bases are TGTGCCGTCGGACTAGCGGGAGGAGATACGCAGTATTTT. Its protein product is CAVGLAGGDTQYF.

The count of this clone is one. This chain uses TRBV5-8 with TRBJ2-3; 9 bases fit TRBD2. V shed 5 bases, J shed 5 bases, and the junction held 3 bases outside the gene matches. Germline V lookup: CDR1 SGHTS, CDR2 YDEGEE. CDR3 size: 13 residues. The CDR3 is CASSKLAGDTQYF. CDR3 DNA: TGTGCCAGCAGTAAACTAGCGGGAGATACGCAGTATTTT. The complete variable domain, with remaining parts taken from reference TRBV5-8 and TRBJ2-3, reads EAGVTQSPTHLIKTRGQQATLRCSPISGHTSVYWYQQALGLGLQFLLWYDEGEERNRGNFPPRFSGRQFPNYSSELNVNALELEDSALYLCASSKLAGDTQYFGPGTRLTVL.

V usage is TRBV9 and J usage is TRBJ2-6, with 7 bases fitting TRBD1. The germline CDR1 and CDR2 sequences are SGDLS and YYNGEE. Unmatched junction bases numbered 3, after V lost 2 bases and J lost 1 base. The CDR3 runs to 16 residues. Here the CDR3 DNA reads TGTGCCAGCAGCGTTGACAGGGTATCTGGGGCCAACGTCCTGACTTTC. Translated: CASSVDRVSGANVLTF.